This is a list of T cell receptor beta chains from one sample in a study of identical twins. TCRdb reprocessed the 5' RACE reads via MiXCR and lists one record per CDR3 protein. This table has about 470,000 distinct CDR3 sequences, roughly 26% appearing once. In addition, the sample was reused for a study of T cells expressing NK-cell markers.

Sequencing was carried out using CD4+ T cells sorted from blood. Receptors were obtained from a woman between 18 and 29 years old in good health. Both conserved end residues are part of each CDR3. The D gene is left open where the match is weak. Only some rows state a clone size, as once, few, many or a class for expanded clones.

J gene | V gene | clone size | D gene | CDR3 protein | CDR3 DNA
TRBJ2-5 | TRBV6-1 | few | . | CASHPPGAQTQYF | TGTGCCAGCCACCCTCCGGGGGCGCAGACCCAGTACTTC
TRBJ2-1 | TRBV6-2/TRBV6-3 | . | . | CATLVGAEPYNEQFF | TGTGCCACCCTCGTGGGCGCGGAGCCTTACAATGAGCAGTTCTTC
TRBJ2-5 | TRBV24-1 | . | . | CATSETAGVGGETQYF | TGTGCCACCAGTGAGACCGCGGGAGTAGGGGGAGAGACCCAGTACTTC
TRBJ2-1 | TRBV12-3/TRBV12-4 | . | TRBD2 | CASSLGREWNEQFF | TGTGCCAGCAGTTTAGGGCGGGAGTGGAATGAGCAGTTCTTC
TRBJ1-1 | TRBV29-1 | few | . | CSVVKGGHEVAFF | TGCAGCGTTGTAAAGGGGGGCCACGAGGTGGCTTTCTTT
TRBJ2-7 | TRBV3-1 | . | TRBD2 | CASSLSPAGGPEQYF | TGTGCCAGCAGCCTATCGCCAGCGGGGGGGCCTGAGCAGTACTTC
TRBJ1-2 | TRBV10-3 | . | . | CAIRRDGVFYGYTF | TGTGCCATCAGGAGGGACGGCGTCTTCTATGGCTACACCTTC
TRBJ2-3 | TRBV7-2 | . | TRBD1 | CASSPGQGADTQYF | TGTGCCAGCAGCCCCGGACAGGGCGCAGATACGCAGTATTTT
TRBJ2-1 | TRBV7-2 | . | TRBD2 | CASSARTSGAYNEQFF | TGTGCCAGCAGCGCCAGAACTAGCGGGGCCTACAATGAGCAGTTCTTC
TRBJ1-2 | TRBV5-1 | . | . | CASSPIPFYGYTF | TGCGCCAGCAGCCCGATACCGTTCTATGGCTACACCTTC
TRBJ2-3 | TRBV10-2 | . | TRBD1 | CASSPPRQGITDTQYF | TGCGCCAGCAGTCCCCCACGACAGGGGATCACAGATACGCAGTATTTT
TRBJ1-1 | TRBV7-2 | . | . | CASSPSEDLRDRAFF | TGTGCCAGCAGCCCATCAGAGGACCTCAGGGATAGGGCTTTCTTT
TRBJ2-2 | TRBV25-1 | few | . | CASRSGFNTGELFF | TGTGCCAGCAGGTCGGGGTTTAACACCGGGGAGCTGTTTTTT
TRBJ2-4 | TRBV7-2 | few | . | CASSSSFGNIQYF | TGTGCCAGCAGCTCCTCATTCGGGAACATTCAGTACTTC
TRBJ2-3 | TRBV29-1 | . | TRBD1 | CSVTGVLVTDTQYF | TGCAGCGTGACAGGGGTTCTGGTCACAGATACGCAGTATTTT
TRBJ2-2 | TRBV29-1 | . | TRBD2 | CSALPGASGITGELFF | TGCAGCGCTCTACCCGGGGCTAGCGGTATCACCGGGGAGCTGTTTTTT
TRBJ2-1 | TRBV12-3/TRBV12-4 | few | . | CASSTHNDNEQFF | TGTGCCAGCAGTACCCATAATGACAATGAGCAGTTCTTC
TRBJ2-1 | TRBV6-1 | . | TRBD2 | CASSRRTSGKSSYNEQFF | TGTGCCAGCAGCCGTCGGACTAGCGGGAAGAGCTCCTACAATGAGCAGTTCTTC
TRBJ2-1 | TRBV10-2 | . | TRBD2 | CASSPTSGVYNEQFF | TGCGCCAGCTCACCGACTAGCGGGGTGTACAATGAGCAGTTCTTC
TRBJ1-2 | TRBV5-1 | few | . | CASRENYGYTF | TGCGCCAGCAGGGAGAACTATGGCTACACCTTC
TRBJ2-5 | TRBV19 | . | . | CASSIGPTQETQYF | TGTGCCAGTAGTATAGGGCCAACCCAAGAGACCCAGTACTTC
TRBJ2-3 | TRBV15 | few | TRBD2 | CATSLRRTSGGSTDTQYF | TGTGCCACCAGCCTTCGACGAACTAGCGGGGGAAGCACAGATACGCAGTATTTT
TRBJ2-6 | TRBV5-6 | . | . | CASSREGSGANVLTF | TGTGCCAGCAGCAGGGAAGGCTCTGGGGCCAACGTCCTGACTTTC
TRBJ1-2 | TRBV20-1 | . | . | CSAQRSHSNYGYTF | TGCAGTGCCCAGAGGTCTCACTCTAACTATGGCTACACCTTC
TRBJ1-1 | TRBV20-1 | few | TRBD1 | CSAREGQENTEAFF | TGCAGTGCTAGAGAGGGACAGGAGAACACTGAAGCTTTCTTT
TRBJ2-7 | TRBV29-1 | . | . | CSVYLRPYEQYF | TGCAGCGTTTATCTGAGACCTTACGAGCAGTACTTC
TRBJ2-7 | TRBV3-1 | . | . | CASSGFYEQYF | TGTGCCAGCAGTGGGTTCTACGAGCAGTACTTC
TRBJ2-2 | TRBV29-1 | few | . | CSVLTGELFF | TGCAGCGTCCTCACCGGGGAGCTGTTTTTT
TRBJ1-2 | TRBV10-3 | few | . | CAISGISYYGYTF | TGTGCCATCAGTGGTATTTCTTACTATGGCTACACCTTC
TRBJ2-2 | TRBV7-2 | once | . | CASSFGGRGNGELFF | TGTGCCAGCAGCTTTGGGGGTCGGGGAAACGGGGAGCTGTTTTTT
TRBJ2-3 | TRBV5-1 | few | TRBD2 | CASSVGLAGVGYLDTQYF | TGCGCCAGCAGCGTAGGACTAGCGGGAGTAGGCTACTTAGATACGCAGTATTTT
TRBJ2-1 | TRBV5-1 | . | TRBD2 | CASSLLTSGGDNEQFF | TGCGCCAGCAGCCTCCTGACTAGCGGGGGGGACAATGAGCAGTTCTTC
TRBJ1-2 | TRBV7-9 | few | . | CASSYHRVEGYTF | TGTGCCAGCAGCTACCACAGGGTGGAAGGCTACACCTTC
TRBJ1-6 | TRBV7-6 | . | TRBD1 | CASSLIQGGNSPLHF | TGTGCCAGCAGCTTGATACAGGGGGGTAATTCACCCCTCCACTTT
TRBJ2-7 | TRBV20-1 | . | . | CSAWSVRTYEQYF | TGCAGTGCGTGGTCCGTACGCACCTACGAGCAGTACTTC
TRBJ1-1 | TRBV19 | . | . | CASSMRVGPAFF | TGTGCCAGTAGTATGAGGGTGGGGCCAGCTTTCTTT
TRBJ2-3 | TRBV5-1 | few | . | CASSLRLGSDTQYF | TGCGCCAGCAGCTTGCGACTAGGATCAGATACGCAGTATTTT
TRBJ2-1 | TRBV2 | . | TRBD2 | CASSPSGRARFF | TGTGCCAGCAGTCCGAGCGGGAGGGCCCGGTTCTTC
TRBJ2-3 | TRBV11-2 | . | . | CASSLDPIPTDTQYF | TGTGCCAGCAGCTTAGATCCCATACCCACAGATACGCAGTATTTT
TRBJ1-2 | TRBV3-1 | . | . | CASSQDRGTYGYTF | TGTGCCAGCAGCCAAGATCGTGGGACCTATGGCTACACCTTC
TRBJ1-2 | TRBV20-1 | . | . | CSAHLWEGGYTF | TGCAGTGCTCACCTTTGGGAGGGCGGCTACACCTTC